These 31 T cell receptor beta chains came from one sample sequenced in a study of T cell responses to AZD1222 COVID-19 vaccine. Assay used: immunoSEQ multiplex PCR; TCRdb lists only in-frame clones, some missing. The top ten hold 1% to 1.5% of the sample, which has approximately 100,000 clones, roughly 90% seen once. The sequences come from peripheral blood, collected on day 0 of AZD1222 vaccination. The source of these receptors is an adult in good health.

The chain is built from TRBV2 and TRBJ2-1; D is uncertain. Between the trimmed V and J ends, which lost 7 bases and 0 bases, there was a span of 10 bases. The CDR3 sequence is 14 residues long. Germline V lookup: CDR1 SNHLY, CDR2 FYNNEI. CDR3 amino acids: CASTKATSYNEQFF. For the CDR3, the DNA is TGTGCCAGCACCAAAGCTACCTCCTACAATGAGCAGTTCTTC.

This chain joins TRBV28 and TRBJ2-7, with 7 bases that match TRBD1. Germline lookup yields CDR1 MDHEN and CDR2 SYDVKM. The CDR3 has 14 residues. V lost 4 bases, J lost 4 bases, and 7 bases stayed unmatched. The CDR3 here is CASSSPGTAYEQYF. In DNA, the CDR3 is TGTGCCAGCAGTTCACCCGGGACAGCATACGAGCAGTACTTC.

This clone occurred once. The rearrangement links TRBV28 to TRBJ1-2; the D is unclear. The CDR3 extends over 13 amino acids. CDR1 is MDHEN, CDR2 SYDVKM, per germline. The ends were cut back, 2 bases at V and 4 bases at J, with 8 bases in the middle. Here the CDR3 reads CASSLTPVYGYTF. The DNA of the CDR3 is TGTGCCAGCAGTTTAACACCTGTCTATGGCTACACCTTC.

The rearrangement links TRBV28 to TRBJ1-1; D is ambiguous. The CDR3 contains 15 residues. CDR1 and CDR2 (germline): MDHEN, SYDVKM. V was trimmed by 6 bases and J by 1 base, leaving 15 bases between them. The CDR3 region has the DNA TGTGCCAGCAGGCCCCATGGACCTGGGAACACTGAAGCTTTCTTT. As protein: CASRPHGPGNTEAFF.

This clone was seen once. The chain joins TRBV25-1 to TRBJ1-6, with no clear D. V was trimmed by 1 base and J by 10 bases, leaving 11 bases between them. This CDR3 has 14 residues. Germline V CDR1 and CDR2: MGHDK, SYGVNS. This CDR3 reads CASSEFKGSSPLHF. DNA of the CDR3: TGTGCCAGCAGTGAATTTAAGGGTAGCTCACCCCTCCACTTT.

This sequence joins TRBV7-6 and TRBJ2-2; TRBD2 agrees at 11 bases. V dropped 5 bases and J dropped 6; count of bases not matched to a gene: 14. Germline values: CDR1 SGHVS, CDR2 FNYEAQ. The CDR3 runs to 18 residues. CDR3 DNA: TGTGCCAGCAGCCCTCGGGGAGTAGCGGGGGGGCCGGCCGGGGAGCTGTTTTTT. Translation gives CASSPRGVAGGPAGELFF.

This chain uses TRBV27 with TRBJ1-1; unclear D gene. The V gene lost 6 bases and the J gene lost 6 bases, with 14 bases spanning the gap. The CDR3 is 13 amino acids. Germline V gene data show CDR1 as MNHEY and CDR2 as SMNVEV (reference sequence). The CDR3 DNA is TGTGCCAGCAGCAACGGGAATTCGGCTGAAGCTTTCTTT. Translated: CASSNGNSAEAFF.

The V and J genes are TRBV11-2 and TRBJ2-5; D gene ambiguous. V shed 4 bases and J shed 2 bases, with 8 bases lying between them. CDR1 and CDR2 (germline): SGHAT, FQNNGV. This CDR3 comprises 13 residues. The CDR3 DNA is TGTGCCAGCAGCTCGGGCGTACAAGAGACCCAGTACTTC. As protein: CASSSGVQETQYF.

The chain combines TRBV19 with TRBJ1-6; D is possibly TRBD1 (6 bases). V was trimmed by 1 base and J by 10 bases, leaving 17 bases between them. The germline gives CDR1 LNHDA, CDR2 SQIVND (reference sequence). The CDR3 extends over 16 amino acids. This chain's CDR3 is CASSIAAGARGSPLHF. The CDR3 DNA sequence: TGTGCCAGTAGTATAGCTGCAGGGGCTAGGGGCTCACCCCTCCACTTT. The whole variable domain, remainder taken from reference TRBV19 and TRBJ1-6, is DGGITQSPKYLFRKEGQNVTLSCEQNLNHDAMYWYRQDPGQGLRLIYYSQIVNDFQKGDIAEGYSVSREKKESFPLTVTSAQKNPTAFYLCASSIAAGARGSPLHFGNGTRLTVT.

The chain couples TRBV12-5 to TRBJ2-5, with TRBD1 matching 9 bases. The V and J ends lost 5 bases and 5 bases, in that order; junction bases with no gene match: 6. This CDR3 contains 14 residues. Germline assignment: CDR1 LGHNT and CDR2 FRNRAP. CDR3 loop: CASGPRQGGETQYF. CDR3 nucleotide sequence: TGTGCTAGTGGTCCTCGACAGGGGGGGGAGACCCAGTACTTC.

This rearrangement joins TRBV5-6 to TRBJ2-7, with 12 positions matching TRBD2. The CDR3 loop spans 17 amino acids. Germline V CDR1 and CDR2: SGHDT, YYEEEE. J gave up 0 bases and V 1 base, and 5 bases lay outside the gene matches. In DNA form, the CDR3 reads TGTGCCAGCAGCTTGACTAGCGGGAGGCTAAGCTCCTACGAGCAGTACTTC. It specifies CASSLTSGRLSSYEQYF.

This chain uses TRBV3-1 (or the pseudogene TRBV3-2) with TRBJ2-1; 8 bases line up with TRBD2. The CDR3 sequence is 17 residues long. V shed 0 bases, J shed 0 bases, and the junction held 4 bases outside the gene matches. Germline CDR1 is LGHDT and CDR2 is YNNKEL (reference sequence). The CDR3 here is CASSQDPAGVSYNEQFF. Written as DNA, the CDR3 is TGTGCCAGCAGCCAAGATCCAGCGGGGGTCTCCTACAATGAGCAGTTCTTC.

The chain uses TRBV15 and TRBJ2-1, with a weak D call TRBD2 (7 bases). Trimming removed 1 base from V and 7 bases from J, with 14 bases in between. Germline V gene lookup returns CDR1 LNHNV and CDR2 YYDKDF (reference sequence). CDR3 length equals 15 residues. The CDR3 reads CATSRGGGGANEQFF. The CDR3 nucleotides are TGTGCCACCAGCAGAGGTGGCGGGGGCGCGAATGAGCAGTTCTTC.

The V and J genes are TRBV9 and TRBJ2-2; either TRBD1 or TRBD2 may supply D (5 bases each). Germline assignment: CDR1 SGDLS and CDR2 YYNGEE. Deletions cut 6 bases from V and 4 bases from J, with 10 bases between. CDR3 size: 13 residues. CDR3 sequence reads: CASKAGSTGELFF. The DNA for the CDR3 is TGTGCCAGCAAGGCAGGGAGCACCGGGGAGCTGTTTTTT.

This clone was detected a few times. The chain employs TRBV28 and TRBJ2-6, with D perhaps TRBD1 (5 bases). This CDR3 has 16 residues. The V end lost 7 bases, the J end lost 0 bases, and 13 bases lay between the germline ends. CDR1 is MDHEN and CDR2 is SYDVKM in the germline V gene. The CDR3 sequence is CASTPTELSGANVLTF. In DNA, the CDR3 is TGTGCCAGCACACCGACAGAGCTCTCTGGGGCCAACGTCCTGACTTTC.

CDR3 sequence reads: CAWNRDVGGEQYF. The DNA of the CDR3 is TGTGCCTGGAACCGGGACGTGGGAGGGGAGCAGTACTTC. The chain is built from TRBV30 and TRBJ2-7, with TRBD2 identical over 7 bases. V was pared by 4 bases and J by 7 bases, with 10 bases of the junction left unmatched. This CDR3 is 13 amino acids long. Germline CDR1 and CDR2: GTSNPN and SVGIG (reference sequence).

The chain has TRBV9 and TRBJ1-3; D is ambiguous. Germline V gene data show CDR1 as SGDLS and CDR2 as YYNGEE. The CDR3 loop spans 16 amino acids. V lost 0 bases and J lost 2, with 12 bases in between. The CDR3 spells CASSVGAWSAGNTIYF. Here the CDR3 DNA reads TGTGCCAGCAGCGTAGGGGCTTGGTCTGCTGGAAACACCATATATTTT.

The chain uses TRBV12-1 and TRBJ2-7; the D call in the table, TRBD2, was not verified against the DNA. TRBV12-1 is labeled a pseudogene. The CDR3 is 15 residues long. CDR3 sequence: CASSFLAGRSYEQYF. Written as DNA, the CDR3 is TGTGCCAGCAGCTTTCTCGCGGGACGATCCTACGAGCAGTACTTC.

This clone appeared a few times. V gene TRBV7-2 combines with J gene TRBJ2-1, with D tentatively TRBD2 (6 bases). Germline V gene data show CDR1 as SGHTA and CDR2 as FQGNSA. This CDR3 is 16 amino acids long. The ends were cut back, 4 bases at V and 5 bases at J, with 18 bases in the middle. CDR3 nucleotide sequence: TGTGCCAGCAGCTCCCGGGACTCCATATTACACAATGAGCAGTTCTTC. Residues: CASSSRDSILHNEQFF.

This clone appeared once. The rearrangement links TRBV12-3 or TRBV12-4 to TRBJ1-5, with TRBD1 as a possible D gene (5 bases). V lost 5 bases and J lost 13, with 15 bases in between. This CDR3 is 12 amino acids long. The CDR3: CASSPYGGPQHF. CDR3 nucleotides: TGTGCCAGCAGTCCGTATGGGGGTCCTCAGCATTTT.

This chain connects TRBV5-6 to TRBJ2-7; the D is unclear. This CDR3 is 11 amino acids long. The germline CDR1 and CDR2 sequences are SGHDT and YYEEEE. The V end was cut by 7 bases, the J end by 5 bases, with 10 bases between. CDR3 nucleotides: TGTGCCAGCGGGGTTTCCAACGAGCAGTACTTC. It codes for CASGVSNEQYF.

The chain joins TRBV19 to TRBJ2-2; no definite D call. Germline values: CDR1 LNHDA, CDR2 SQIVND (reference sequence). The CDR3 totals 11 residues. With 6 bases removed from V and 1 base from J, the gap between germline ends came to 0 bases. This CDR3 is CASRNTGELFF. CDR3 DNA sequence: TGTGCCAGTAGGAACACCGGGGAGCTGTTTTTT.

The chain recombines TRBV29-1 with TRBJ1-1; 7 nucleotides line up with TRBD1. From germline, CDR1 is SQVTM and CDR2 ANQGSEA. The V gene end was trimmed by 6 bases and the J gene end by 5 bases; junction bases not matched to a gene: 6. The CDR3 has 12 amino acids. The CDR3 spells CSVTQGKTEAFF. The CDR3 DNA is TGCAGCGTGACACAGGGGAAGACTGAAGCTTTCTTT.

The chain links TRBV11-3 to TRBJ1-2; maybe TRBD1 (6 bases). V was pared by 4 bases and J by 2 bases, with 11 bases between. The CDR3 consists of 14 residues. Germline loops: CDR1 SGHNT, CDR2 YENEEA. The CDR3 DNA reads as TGTGCCAGCAGCTCAGGGGTCCTGAACTATGGCTACACCTTC. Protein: CASSSGVLNYGYTF.

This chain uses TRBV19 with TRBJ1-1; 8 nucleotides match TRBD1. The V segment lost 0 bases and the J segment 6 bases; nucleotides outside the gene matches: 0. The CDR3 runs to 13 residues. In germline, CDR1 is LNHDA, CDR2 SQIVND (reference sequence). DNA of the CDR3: TGTGCCAGTAGTATAGACAGGGGGCCTGAAGCTTTCTTT. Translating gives CASSIDRGPEAFF. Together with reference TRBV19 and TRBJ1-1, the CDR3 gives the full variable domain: DGGITQSPKYLFRKEGQNVTLSCEQNLNHDAMYWYRQDPGQGLRLIYYSQIVNDFQKGDIAEGYSVSREKKESFPLTVTSAQKNPTAFYLCASSIDRGPEAFFGQGTRLTVV.

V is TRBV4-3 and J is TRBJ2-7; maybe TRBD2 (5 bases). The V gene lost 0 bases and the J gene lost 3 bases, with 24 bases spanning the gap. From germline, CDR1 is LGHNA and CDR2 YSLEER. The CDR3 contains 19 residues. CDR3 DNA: TGCGCCAGCAGCCAAGATTTTGGGGTGTTAGCGCCGTTTCTCTACGAGCAGTACTTC. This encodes CASSQDFGVLAPFLYEQYF.

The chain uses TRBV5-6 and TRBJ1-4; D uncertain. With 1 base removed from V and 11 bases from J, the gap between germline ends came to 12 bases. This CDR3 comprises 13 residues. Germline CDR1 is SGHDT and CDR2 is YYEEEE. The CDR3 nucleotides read TGTGCCAGCAGCTTGCAAAGGGAGGACAAACTGTTTTTT. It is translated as CASSLQREDKLFF.

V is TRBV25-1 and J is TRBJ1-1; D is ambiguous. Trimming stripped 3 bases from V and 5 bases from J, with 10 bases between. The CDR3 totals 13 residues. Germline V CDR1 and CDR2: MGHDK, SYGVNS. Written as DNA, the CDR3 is TGTGCCAGCAGTGATAGGTATGGGACTGAAGCTTTCTTT. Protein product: CASSDRYGTEAFF.

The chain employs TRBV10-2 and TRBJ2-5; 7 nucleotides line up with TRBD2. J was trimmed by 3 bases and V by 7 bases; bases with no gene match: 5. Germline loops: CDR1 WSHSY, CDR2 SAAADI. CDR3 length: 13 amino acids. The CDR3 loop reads CASTGRSKETQYF. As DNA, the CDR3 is TGCGCCAGCACCGGGAGGAGTAAAGAGACCCAGTACTTC.

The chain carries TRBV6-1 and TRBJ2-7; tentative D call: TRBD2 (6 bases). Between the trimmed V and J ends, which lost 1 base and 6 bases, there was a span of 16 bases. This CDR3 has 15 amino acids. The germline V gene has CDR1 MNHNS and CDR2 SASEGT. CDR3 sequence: CASSEELANPSEQYF. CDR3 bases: TGTGCCAGCAGTGAAGAACTAGCTAATCCGAGCGAGCAGTACTTC.

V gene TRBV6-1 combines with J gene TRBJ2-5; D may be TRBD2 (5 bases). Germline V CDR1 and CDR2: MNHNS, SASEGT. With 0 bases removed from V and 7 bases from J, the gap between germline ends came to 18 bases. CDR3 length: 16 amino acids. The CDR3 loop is CASSEALLGGSGTQYF. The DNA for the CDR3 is TGTGCCAGCAGTGAAGCGCTACTGGGCGGGTCGGGGACCCAGTACTTC.